A single sample gave rise to the 7 T cell receptor beta chains below, sequenced in a study of cytomegalovirus exposure and HLA in healthy donors. The study ran its PCR with 60 Vbeta and 13 Jbeta primers. Profiling relied on immunoSEQ multiplex PCR, and the TCRdb table lists in-frame clones only, not all of them. The sample records around 170,000 clones, around three quarters being singletons. The material sequenced was PBMCs. The source is a man between 40 and 49 years old in good health and CMV-seronegative.

This chain links TRBV10-3 with TRBJ1-1; D is undetermined. V was pared by 3 bases and J by 1 base, with 3 bases between. Germline assignment: CDR1 ENHRY and CDR2 SYGVKD. This CDR3 is built from 12 residues. The CDR3: CAISDKNTEAFF. In nucleotides, the CDR3 is TGTGCCATCAGTGACAAGAACACTGAAGCTTTCTTT.

This clone was counted a few times. The genes are TRBV6-6 and TRBJ2-7, with 12 bases identical to TRBD2. The CDR3 covers 16 residues. CDR1 is MNHNY, CDR2 SVGAGI, per germline (reference sequence). V shed 0 bases, J shed 3 bases, and the junction held 3 bases outside the gene matches. This CDR3 is CASSYSRTSGDYEQYV. CDR3 nucleotides: TGTGCCAGCAGTTACTCGAGGACTAGCGGGGACTACGAGCAGTACGTC.

The chain joins TRBV10-3 to TRBJ2-1; 9 positions match TRBD2. Germline CDR1 ENHRY, CDR2 SYGVKD. This CDR3 is built from 18 residues. The J segment lost 4 bases and the V segment lost 2 bases, leaving 12 bases of the junction unmatched. CDR3 residues: CAISERVTREGSYNEQFF. The CDR3 region has the DNA TGTGCCATCAGTGAGAGGGTCACGCGGGAGGGCTCGTACAATGAGCAGTTCTTC.

This clone was counted once. The V call is TRBV11-2, the J call TRBJ1-2; 8 bases are shared with TRBD1. The J segment lost 5 bases and the V segment lost 4 bases, leaving 12 bases of the junction unmatched. The CDR3 is made up of 16 amino acids. Germline values: CDR1 SGHAT, CDR2 FQNNGV. CDR3 amino acids: CASSSISGQVEYGYTF. The CDR3 nucleotides are TGTGCCAGCAGCTCAATTTCGGGACAGGTGGAATATGGCTACACCTTC.

This chain connects TRBV5-1 to TRBJ1-1, with TRBD1 matching over 8 bases. The CDR3 covers 15 residues. V lost 6 bases and J lost 1; bases outside the gene matches: 8. The germline V gene encodes CDR1 SGHRS and CDR2 YFSETQ. CDR3 amino acids: CASTVMTGANTEAFF. The CDR3 nucleotides read TGCGCCAGCACCGTTATGACAGGGGCGAACACTGAAGCTTTCTTT.

The CDR3 sequence is CASSPLALPNYEQYF. Written as DNA, the CDR3 is TGTGCCAGCAGTCCCCTGGCCCTCCCGAACTACGAGCAGTACTTC. The chain is built from TRBV28 and TRBJ2-5; D ambiguous. The J call is uncertain, as TRBJ2-7 better fits the DNA end. CDR3 size: 15 residues. In germline, CDR1 is MDHEN, CDR2 SYDVKM.

The chain recombines TRBV19 with TRBJ2-5; 9 positions match TRBD1. This CDR3 is 13 amino acids long. Trimming removed 6 bases from V and 5 bases from J; junction bases left unmatched: 4. The V gene's germline CDR1 is LNHDA and CDR2 SQIVND (reference sequence). The CDR3: CASSQDRGETQYF. The DNA of the CDR3 is TGTGCCAGTAGCCAGGACAGGGGTGAGACCCAGTACTTC.